These 21 T cell receptor beta chains were sequenced from one sample in a study of Ad26.COV2.S vaccination and SARS-CoV-2 variants. As for treatment: roughly 19 received Ad26.COV2.S at low or high dose, single or two shots; several received placebo; per-sample allocation not given. It was on day 63 after the first vaccine or placebo injection that samples were taken. The repertoire was sequenced with immunoSEQ multiplex PCR; TCRdb's copy has only in-frame clones and lacks some. The sample consists of about 400,000 clones, around 91% of them appearing once. The source material was peripheral blood, sampled in a trial of Ad26.COV2.S vaccine versus placebo. These receptors all come from a person aged 18-60 years who received the Ad26.COV2.S COVID-19 vaccine or a placebo.

The chain joins TRBV11-2 to TRBJ2-5, with 10 bases aligning to TRBD2. Germline V gene lookup returns CDR1 SGHAT and CDR2 FQNNGV. Trimming removed 1 base from V and 5 bases from J; junction bases left unmatched: 4. The CDR3 has 15 amino acids. CDR3 sequence reads: CASSLGSGRGETQYF. As DNA, the CDR3 is TGTGCCAGCAGCTTAGGGAGCGGGAGGGGGGAGACCCAGTACTTC.

The V and J genes are TRBV5-1 and TRBJ2-7; possibly TRBD2 for D (5 bases). The V gene's germline CDR1 is SGHRS and CDR2 YFSETQ. This CDR3 region has 13 residues. The ends were cut back, 1 base at V and 6 bases at J, with 11 bases in the middle. Written as DNA, the CDR3 is TGCGCCAGCAGCTTGATGACTACTCTCGAGCAGTACTTC. Protein sequence: CASSLMTTLEQYF.

This rearrangement joins TRBV15 to TRBJ1-1; D gene uncertain. The length of the CDR3 is 14 residues. CDR1 is LNHNV and CDR2 is YYDKDF in the germline V gene (reference sequence). Trimming removed 0 bases at V and 7 bases at J, with 12 bases between. The CDR3 coding sequence is TGTGCCACCAGCAGAGATCCAACGGGCTTTGAAGCTTTCTTT. Translating it yields CATSRDPTGFEAFF.

The rearrangement links TRBV28 to TRBJ2-7, with 7 bases lining up with TRBD1. After removal of 7 bases from V and 6 bases from J, the junction contained 12 bases not matched to a gene. From germline, CDR1 is MDHEN and CDR2 SYDVKM. The CDR3 is made up of 14 amino acids. The CDR3 sequence is CASNRQGNRGEQYF. CDR3 nucleotides: TGTGCCAGCAATAGACAGGGTAACAGGGGCGAGCAGTACTTC.

The J gene is TRBJ2-7, the V gene TRBV6-5, with a tentative D call TRBD2 (6 bases). The germline V gene has CDR1 MNHEY and CDR2 SVGAGI. V lost 7 bases, J lost 4 bases, and 11 bases lay in between. The CDR3 sequence is 12 residues long. CDR3 sequence (DNA): TGTGCCAGCAAACGACTAGGGTACGAGCAGTACTTC. Encoded protein: CASKRLGYEQYF.

The chain is built from TRBV6-1 and TRBJ1-6; no clear D. This CDR3 region has 14 residues. The germline V and J ends were trimmed by 2 bases and 8 bases, with 10 bases remaining between them. CDR1 MNHNS and CDR2 SASEGT come from the germline V gene. CDR3 protein: CASSEMAEHSPLHF. The CDR3 DNA is TGTGCCAGCAGTGAAATGGCAGAACATTCACCCCTCCACTTT.

The chain couples TRBV18 to TRBJ2-1; no clear D. The length of the CDR3 is 12 residues. The germline CDR1 and CDR2 sequences are KGHSH and LQKENI. Trimming stripped 3 bases from V and 3 bases from J, with 3 bases between. CDR3 amino acids: CASSPSYNEQFF. For the CDR3, the DNA is TGTGCCAGCTCACCGAGCTACAATGAGCAGTTCTTC.

This chain joins TRBV14 and TRBJ1-2, with D possibly being TRBD1 (6 bases). V was trimmed by 0 bases and J by 8 bases, leaving 13 bases between them. The CDR3 has 14 amino acids. The germline V gene encodes CDR1 SGHDN and CDR2 FVKESK. CDR3 coding DNA: TGTGCCAGCAGCCAAGATCCCACAGGGATAGGCTACACCTTC. Amino acids: CASSQDPTGIGYTF.

The chain uses TRBV3-1 (or the pseudogene TRBV3-2) and TRBJ2-7; a weak D match, TRBD1 (5 bases). CDR3 length equals 11 residues. The germline V gene encodes CDR1 LGHDT and CDR2 YNNKEL (reference sequence). The germline V and J ends were trimmed by 6 bases and 4 bases, with 7 bases remaining between them. CDR3 coding DNA: TGTGCCAGCAGGAGACAGTACGAGCAGTACTTC. It specifies CASRRQYEQYF.

The chain links TRBV11-2 to TRBJ2-5; possibly TRBD2 for D (6 bases). This CDR3 is built from 17 residues. V lost 3 bases and J 1 base, leaving 18 bases between the germline ends. CDR1 SGHAT and CDR2 FQNNGV come from the germline V gene. The CDR3 loop is CASSLWWAGSSQETQYF. For the CDR3, the DNA is TGTGCCAGCAGCTTGTGGTGGGCGGGATCGAGCCAAGAGACCCAGTACTTC.

The V call is TRBV5-4, the J call TRBJ1-1; D is unresolved. This CDR3 contains 14 residues. Germline values: CDR1 SGHNT, CDR2 YYREEE (reference sequence). The V end lost 2 bases, the J end lost 0 bases, and 8 bases lay between the germline ends. CDR3 region: CASSFGSMNTEAFF. In DNA, the CDR3 is TGTGCCAGCAGCTTTGGCAGTATGAACACTGAAGCTTTCTTT.

The chain is built from TRBV10-2 and TRBJ1-2; perhaps TRBD1 as D (5 bases). This CDR3 has 13 amino acids. V was pared by 7 bases and J by 4 bases, with 13 bases between. Germline CDR1 WSHSY, CDR2 SAAADI. The CDR3 protein is CASTGRGTYGYTF. The DNA for the CDR3 is TGCGCCAGCACGGGACGGGGGACCTATGGCTACACCTTC.

This rearrangement joins TRBV7-9 to TRBJ2-3; 10 nucleotides agree with TRBD1. Germline trimming cut 0 bases from V and 4 bases from J; bases unmatched to any gene: 1. This CDR3 spans 15 amino acids. Germline V gene data show CDR1 as SEHNR and CDR2 as FQNEAQ (reference sequence). The CDR3 DNA reads TGTGCCAGCAGCTTAGCGGGACAGGGGTCAGATACGCAGTATTTT. Translating it yields CASSLAGQGSDTQYF.

The chain has TRBV7-2 and TRBJ2-5; D call uncertain. The germline V and J ends were trimmed by 0 bases and 2 bases, with 7 bases remaining between them. The germline gives CDR1 SGHTA, CDR2 FQGNSA. The CDR3 is 14 residues long. CDR3 region: CASSLAGSQETQYF. The CDR3 DNA reads TGTGCCAGCAGCTTAGCCGGGTCGCAAGAGACCCAGTACTTC.

The chain uses TRBV28 and TRBJ2-4; maybe TRBD1 (5 bases). Germline V gene lookup returns CDR1 MDHEN and CDR2 SYDVKM. This CDR3 is built from 13 residues. Trimming shortened V by 3 bases and J by 3 bases, and 6 bases separated the two germline ends. The CDR3 nucleotides read TGTGCCAGCAGTTTGACAGTCAAAAACATTCAGTACTTC. As protein: CASSLTVKNIQYF.

V is TRBV7-8 and J is TRBJ2-3; 7 positions match TRBD2. The CDR3 sequence is 14 residues long. Trimming cost V 5 bases and J 2 bases; bases outside gene matches: 4. Germline V gives CDR1 SGHVS, CDR2 FQNEAQ. The CDR3 loop reads CASSRDYHTDTQYF. The CDR3 DNA reads TGTGCCAGCAGCCGGGACTACCACACAGATACGCAGTATTTT.

This rearrangement joins TRBV3-1 (or the pseudogene TRBV3-2) to TRBJ2-1, with a possible D match to TRBD2 (5 bases). Deletions cut 2 bases from V and 8 bases from J, with 16 bases between. CDR3 length: 15 amino acids. CDR1 and CDR2 (germline): LGHDT, YNNKEL (reference sequence). DNA for the CDR3: TGTGCCAGCAGCCAAAGCGGCCTAGCTGTTGATGAGCAGTTCTTC. Translation gives CASSQSGLAVDEQFF.

The chain uses TRBV27 and TRBJ2-2; 8 nucleotides agree with TRBD1. J lost 1 base, V lost 5 bases, and 6 bases had no gene match. The CDR3 sequence is 16 residues long. Germline CDR1 is MNHEY and CDR2 is SMNVEV (reference sequence). CDR3 in amino acids: CASSSLGTGNTGELFF. In nucleotides, the CDR3 is TGTGCCAGCAGTAGCCTGGGGACAGGGAACACCGGGGAGCTGTTTTTT.

This sequence joins TRBV19 and TRBJ2-2; D perhaps matches TRBD2 (5 bases). V gave up 6 bases and J gave up 5 bases, with 10 bases separating them. This CDR3 is built from 13 residues. From germline, CDR1 is LNHDA and CDR2 SQIVND (reference sequence). CDR3 nucleotide sequence: TGTGCCAGTAGGGTGGACTGGACCGGGGAGCTGTTTTTT. This codes for CASRVDWTGELFF.

In its sample, this clone was seen a few times. This specimen includes other DNA sequences encoding the same CDR3. V and J are TRBV4-2 and TRBJ2-7; D remains unclear. The CDR3 spans 12 residues. Trimming shortened V by 1 base and J by 4 bases, and 5 bases separated the two germline ends. Germline loops: CDR1 LGHNA, CDR2 YNFKEQ. CDR3: CASSQGTYEQYF. The CDR3 DNA reads as TGTGCCAGCAGCCAAGGGACGTACGAGCAGTACTTC.

V gene TRBV5-1 combines with J gene TRBJ1-6, with 7 positions matching TRBD1. Germline values: CDR1 SGHRS, CDR2 YFSETQ. The CDR3 sequence is 16 residues long. With V trimmed by 4 bases and J by 5 bases, 9 bases remained unmatched. CDR3 coding DNA: TGCGCCAGCAGCAAAACAGGGGTATCTCATAATTCACCCCTCCACTTT. Residues: CASSKTGVSHNSPLHF.